This entry features one T cell receptor beta chain sequence. This sample was included in a study of blood T cell repertoires in COVID-19. Study overall: Some COVID-19 samples were acute and others convalescent; all came from the United States, Italy and Spain. T cells, B-cell-depleted T cells, or PBMCs supplied cDNA or gDNA.

The V end lost 3 bases, the J end lost 9 bases, and 14 bases lay between the germline ends. Germline V gene lookup returns CDR1 LNHDA and CDR2 SQIVND (reference sequence). The CDR3 loop spans 13 amino acids. In the original processing: The authors estimated nucleated cell counts from reference gene primer amplification. Assay used: immunoSEQ multiplex PCR; TCRdb lists only in-frame clones, some missing. The D gene and trimming were derived from the DNA, and the V and J assignments and clone size from that table. This sample yields over 35,000 clones, of which over 80% are seen a single time; about 8% belongs to the top ten.

The sequenced sample was peripheral blood. This TCR was sampled from a man in his fifties or sixties with acute or convalescent COVID-19. V is TRBV19 and J is TRBJ1-1, with D perhaps TRBD1 (6 bases). In nucleotides, the CDR3 is TGTGCCAGTAGTATGGGACATCCTGGCCAAGCTTTCTTT. Protein sequence: CASSMGHPGQAFF.